The 17 T cell receptor beta chains in this list originate from one sample, sequenced in a study of T cells in Graves' hyperthyroidism and ophthalmopathy. TCR beta CDR3 sequences were amplified from RNA transcripts. The HTBI primer set served for first-round RT-PCR of the TCR CDR3. TCRdb re-called the multiplex PCR reads with MiXCR, one entry per CDR3 protein. The table includes almost 500,000 distinct CDR3 sequences, approximately 22% detected once. Sequenced input: blood. All receptors come from a woman in her 70s with Graves' ophthalmopathy.

Here the CDR3 reads CASSRLVGELFF. DNA of the CDR3: TGTGCCAGCAGTCGCTTAGTCGGGGAGCTGTTTTTT. The chain recombines TRBV14 with TRBJ2-2; D remains unclear. The V gene's germline CDR1 is SGHDN and CDR2 FVKESK. This CDR3 has 12 residues. Trimming stripped 6 bases from V and 7 bases from J, with 9 bases between.

As concerns this clonotype: The junction departs from the called germline gene at one end, perhaps through a read error. The chain employs TRBV10-3 and TRBJ2-5; TRBD1 matches 7 bases. Per the germline V gene, CDR1 is ENHRY and CDR2 is SYGVKD. The CDR3 consists of 14 residues. The CDR3 bases are TGTGCCATCAGCACGGGACAGCCACAAGAGGCCCAGTACTTC. It yields the protein CAISTGQPQEAQYF.

The chain has TRBV10-3 and TRBJ1-5, with 8 bases lining up with TRBD1. This CDR3 has 14 amino acids. CDR1 ENHRY and CDR2 SYGVKD come from the germline V gene. After removal of 3 bases from V and 6 bases from J, the junction contained 4 bases not matched to a gene. CDR3 sequence reads: CAISEMDRAQPQHF. CDR3 DNA sequence: TGTGCCATCAGTGAAATGGACAGGGCTCAGCCCCAGCATTTT.

This clonotype turned up a few times. The chain links TRBV20-1 to TRBJ2-7; 10 nucleotides line up with TRBD2. The CDR3 has 15 residues. V gave up 6 bases and J gave up 3 bases; unmatched junction bases: 11. Germline CDR1 reads DFQATT; CDR2 reads SNEGSKA (reference sequence). CDR3 in amino acids: CSATPSLAGDYEQYF. The CDR3 DNA reads as TGCAGTGCCACCCCGTCCCTAGCGGGAGACTACGAGCAGTACTTC.

This clonotype was observed a handful of times. V is TRBV4-1 and J is TRBJ2-1; 8 positions match TRBD2. Losses at the gene ends were 1 base for V and 7 bases for J; bases not matched to a gene: 9. This CDR3 has 16 residues. Germline CDR1 and CDR2: MGHRA and YSYEKL. The CDR3 coding sequence is TGCGCCAGCAGCCAAGCGATCGGGAGGGGGATAAATGAGCAGTTCTTC. Translated, it gives CASSQAIGRGINEQFF.

The rearrangement joins TRBV19 to TRBJ1-2; 10 bases are a match to TRBD1. The germline V gene has CDR1 LNHDA and CDR2 SQIVND (reference sequence). Germline trimming cut 3 bases from V and 5 bases from J; bases unmatched to any gene: 6. There are 15 residues in the CDR3. This CDR3 is CASSMPGTGAYGYTF. CDR3 in DNA: TGTGCCAGTAGTATGCCCGGGACAGGGGCATATGGCTACACCTTC.

This clonotype was observed a handful of times. V usage is TRBV11-1 and J usage is TRBJ2-2, with 7 bases lining up with TRBD2. Germline V CDR1 and CDR2: SGHAT, FQDESV (reference sequence). Germline trimming cut 5 bases from V and 4 bases from J; bases unmatched to any gene: 10. The CDR3 extends over 16 amino acids. Written as DNA, the CDR3 is TGTGCCAGCAGCACCCGAGGGGAGGGCGGCACCGGGGAGCTGTTTTTT. Amino acid sequence: CASSTRGEGGTGELFF.

This clonotype has at least ten counts. CDR3 sequence (DNA): TGTGCCAGCAGTCCTAGGCCCATCTACAATGAGCAGTTCTTC. Residues: CASSPRPIYNEQFF. The rearrangement links TRBV12-3 or TRBV12-4 to TRBJ2-1; D is uncertain. V was clipped by 5 bases and J by 3 bases, with 11 bases between them. The CDR3 is 14 amino acids.

This clonotype occurred a few times. The V gene is TRBV9, the J gene TRBJ2-1; TRBD1 aligns across 12 bases. The CDR3 is 15 residues long. Per germline, CDR1 SGDLS and CDR2 YYNGEE. Trimming took 4 bases from V and 5 from J; bases not matched to a gene: 4. The CDR3 reads CASSLGTGGHNEQFF. The DNA for the CDR3 is TGTGCCAGCAGCCTCGGGACAGGGGGCCACAATGAGCAGTTCTTC.

The CDR3 sequence is CASGLETYNEQFF. The DNA for the CDR3 is TGCGCCAGCGGATTGGAAACTTACAATGAGCAGTTCTTC. The gene calls are TRBV5-1 and TRBJ2-1; D remains unclear. This CDR3 is 13 amino acids long. The V gene lost 7 bases and the J gene lost 4 bases, with 12 bases spanning the gap. The germline CDR1 and CDR2 sequences are SGHRS and YFSETQ.

This clonotype appeared a few times. A read error may be the cause here, since a much bigger clone is one base away. The chain combines TRBV2 with TRBJ2-1, with TRBD2 identical over 7 bases. The V gene end was trimmed by 7 bases and the J gene end by 2 bases; junction bases not matched to a gene: 5. The CDR3 is 14 amino acids. CDR1 and CDR2 from the germline V gene are SNHLY and FYNNEI. Here the CDR3 DNA reads TGTGCCAGCATGCGGGGGAGCGCCTACAATGAGCAGTTCTTC. Its protein is CASMRGSAYNEQFF. Variable domain in full (rest from reference TRBV2 and TRBJ2-1): EPEVTQTPSHQVTQMGQEVILRCVPISNHLYFYWYRQILGQKVEFLVSFYNNEISEKSEIFDDQFSVERPDGSNFTLKIRSTKLEDSAMYFCASMRGSAYNEQFFGPGTRLTVL.

This clonotype was seen only a few times. CDR3 residues: CAWKFDREKAFF. The CDR3 nucleotides are TGTGCCTGGAAATTCGACAGGGAGAAAGCTTTCTTT. The V and J genes are TRBV30 and TRBJ1-1; TRBD1 matches at 7 bases. The junction had 8 bases not matched to a gene; V was cut back by 4 bases and J by 9 bases. The CDR3 consists of 12 residues. Germline V gives CDR1 GTSNPN, CDR2 SVGIG (reference sequence). Full variable domain (rest looked up from reference TRBV30 and TRBJ1-1): SQTIHQWPATLVQPVGSPLSLECTVEGTSNPNLYWYRQAAGRGLQLLFYSVGIGQISSEVPQNLSASRPQDRQFILSSKKLLLSDSGFYLCAWKFDREKAFFGQGTRLTVV.

As for this clonotype: A much larger clone is a single base away; this may be a read error. This sequence joins TRBV6-1 and TRBJ2-3; D gene unclear. Germline assignment: CDR1 MNHNS and CDR2 SASEGT. Trimming stripped 7 bases from V and 2 bases from J, with 4 bases between. CDR3 length: 11 amino acids. CDR3 in DNA: TGTGCCAGCACTACCACAGATACGCAGTATTTT. Translation: CASTTTDTQYF.

The chain joins TRBV18 to TRBJ1-5; D may be TRBD1 (5 bases). CDR1 KGHSH and CDR2 LQKENI come from the germline V gene. The CDR3 covers 13 residues. Trimming removed 3 bases from V and 7 bases from J, with 10 bases in between. The CDR3 region has the DNA TGTGCCAGCTCACCCGGGGGAAAGCAGCCCCAGCATTTT. Residues: CASSPGGKQPQHF.

In nucleotides, the CDR3 is TGCAGTGCTAGAGATTGGCGGGCCACCTACGAGCAGTACTTC. Translation: CSARDWRATYEQYF. J is TRBJ2-7 and V is TRBV20-1, with D perhaps TRBD2 (5 bases). The germline CDR1 and CDR2 sequences are DFQATT and SNEGSKA (reference sequence). The CDR3 runs 14 residues. Trimming shortened V by 0 bases and J by 2 bases, and 11 bases separated the two germline ends.

The chain couples TRBV20-1 to TRBJ2-7; 10 bases agree with TRBD1. The germline CDR1 and CDR2 sequences are DFQATT and SNEGSKA (reference sequence). The V segment lost 3 bases and the J segment 0 bases; nucleotides outside the gene matches: 2. The CDR3 is made up of 14 amino acids. The CDR3, as DNA: TGCAGTGCTAGCCGACAGGGGGCCTCCTACGAGCAGTACTTC. Translated: CSASRQGASYEQYF.

This clonotype was seen a single time. This chain uses TRBV4-1 with TRBJ2-2; the D is unclear. Trimming cost V 4 bases and J 8 bases, with 14 bases left between them. CDR3 length: 14 amino acids. Germline CDR1 reads MGHRA; CDR2 reads YSYEKL. The CDR3 reads CASSRAPERGELFF. The CDR3 DNA sequence: TGCGCCAGCAGCCGAGCCCCAGAAAGGGGGGAGCTGTTTTTT.